This T cell receptor (beta chain) was profiled in a study of STAT3 mutations in large granular lymphocyte leukemia (dated 2019 in TCRdb). Concerning the study at large: About half of the T-LGLL patients who underwent longitudinal sequencing carried canonical activating STAT3 mutations. Patients with T-cell large granular lymphocyte leukemia underwent serial deep sequencing of TCRbeta CDR3 and STAT3 to reconstruct clonal hierarchy and dynamics. Over half of the T-LGLL patients were given one or more immunosuppressive therapy regimens, and around 40% of those treated had a hematologic response. As controls within the study, a couple of patients with natural killer LGL leukemia were also sequenced longitudinally. For each patient, sequencing was performed at an average of 4 time points, with a range of 2 to 8 samplings. Roughly 19 representative T-LGLL cases were selected from an initial cohort of over 200 LGL patients for longitudinal TCRbeta and STAT3 sequencing.

The same DNA, extracted from blood mononuclear cells, served for both the TCR sequencing and the STAT3 sequencing. TCRbeta libraries were sequenced on an Illumina MiSeq, averaging around 40,000 productive templates per sample. Using multiplex PCR amplification, the immunoSEQ assay generated the TCRbeta CDR3 libraries. The authors' analysis ran thus. Repertoire diversity was calculated as previously defined, with values near 0 taken to indicate extremely monoclonal samples. TCRdb took over this immuneACCESS table, retaining in-frame rearrangements with V and J assigned. Such tables are incomplete; in checked studies, under half of the missing clones stem from an unresolved V gene, and the remainder is unexplained. The DNA gave D and trimming, while V, J and clone size come from that table. The table for this sample lists roughly 14,000 clones; 90% of them were counted only once. Roughly 33% of the sample is held by the ten biggest clonotypes.

This clone is a singleton in its sample. Its antigen remains undetermined. The input lacks base qualities; no much larger clone sits a single base away. What the research found in general, with its limitations: Because no samples were available when a clone first appeared, clonal expansion had to be inferred from samplings taken at other points. At least one immunodominant TCRbeta clonotype was identified in every T-LGLL patient, and multiple immunodominant subclonotypes were identified in about half of the T-LGLL patients. Because codominant clonotypes persisted in some patients, a small but highly pathogenic clone may have been missed. TCR clonotype switching after therapy was observed in 6 of 18 patients, and all newly emerging clones were found to be STAT3 wild type. Dominant TCR clone burden was found to exceed STAT3 mutant burden in several patients, suggesting that STAT3 mutation arose secondarily within a pre-expanded clone. Linking therapy response to changes in TCR clonal burden was complicated by variable intervals between samplings and by differing treatment regimens.

Sequenced: peripheral blood mononuclear cells. The receptor was derived from a man between 40 and 49 years old with T-cell large granular lymphocyte leukemia. Some clones in this sample may be carry-over from other donors' samples. The age is the age at diagnosis.

The CDR3 protein sequence reads: CASSSWDTDTQYF. The sequence in DNA is TGTGCCAGCAGCTCATGGGACACAGATACGCAGTATTTT. The sequence links TRBV5-5 to TRBJ2-3; the D gene is not confidently resolved. From the cysteine up to the phenylalanine, the CDR3 has a length of 13 residues. Just CDR3 DNA is preserved here, 39 bases in frame from base 1. CDR1 and CDR2 were assigned from the germline V gene (reference sequence) as SGHKS and YYEKEE. V was cut back by 3 bases and J by 2 bases, leaving a gap of 7 bases between them.